The subject of this entry is one T cell receptor (beta chain). Antigen specificity is unknown. CDR3 length: 14 residues. Germline assignment: CDR1 LNHDA and CDR2 SQIVND (reference sequence). V lost 6 bases, J lost 0 bases, and 12 bases lay in between. The donors were in the approximately 110-subject validation cohort; that cohort was separate from the roughly 700-subject first cohort. The entry originates in a study of cytomegalovirus exposure and HLA in healthy donors. Findings of the study overall: Reported results showed that the classifier diagnosed cytomegalovirus status with high specificity and sensitivity. Specificity for CMV antigens was confirmed in vitro for a few of the CMV-associated chains. Overall, approximately 150 TCR beta chains were annotated as cytomegalovirus-associated.

Measured with immunoSEQ multiplex PCR; TCRdb has only the in-frame clones, and not every one. The data show about 140,000 clones, with about 80% seen just once and roughly 27% held by the top ten. This clonotype was sampled from a man aged 25 to 40 in good health and CMV-seropositive. The genes are TRBV19 and TRBJ2-7; D is perhaps TRBD2 (6 bases). The specimen was PBMCs. CDR3 amino acids: CASSGGLGSYEQYF. The CDR3 DNA follows: TGTGCCAGTAGCGGAGGGTTGGGCTCCTACGAGCAGTACTTC.